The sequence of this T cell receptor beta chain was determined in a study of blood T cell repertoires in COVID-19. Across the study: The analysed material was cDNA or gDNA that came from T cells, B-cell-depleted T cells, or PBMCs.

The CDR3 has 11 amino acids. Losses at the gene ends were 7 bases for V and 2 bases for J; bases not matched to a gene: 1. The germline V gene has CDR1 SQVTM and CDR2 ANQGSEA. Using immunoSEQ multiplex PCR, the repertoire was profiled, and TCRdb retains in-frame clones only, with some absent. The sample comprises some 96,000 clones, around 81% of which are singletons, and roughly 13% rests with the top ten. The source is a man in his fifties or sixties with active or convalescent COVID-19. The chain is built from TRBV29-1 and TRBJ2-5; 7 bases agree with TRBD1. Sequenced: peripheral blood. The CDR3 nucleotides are TGCAGCGCGGGACAGCAAGAGACCCAGTACTTC. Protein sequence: CSAGQQETQYF.